The present entry profiles one T cell receptor beta chain with its context. V dropped 2 bases and J dropped 8; count of bases not matched to a gene: 7. Germline-derived CDR1 and CDR2 are SGHTA and FQGNSA. CDR3 length: 14 residues. The sample originates from a study of T cell changes during pregnancy in multiple sclerosis. The protocol was immunoSEQ multiplex PCR, while the TCRdb copy is restricted to in-frame clones and leaves out a portion. The table has around 47,000 clones, 95% to 96% seen once. The source of this sequence is a female donor with multiple sclerosis, enrolled in a pregnancy study. This rearrangement joins TRBV7-2 to TRBJ1-2, with 8 bases aligning to TRBD1. The sequenced sample was peripheral blood, obtained in the second trimester of pregnancy. The CDR3 spells CASSLLQGVRGYTF. The CDR3 DNA follows: TGTGCCAGCAGCTTATTACAGGGGGTTCGGGGCTACACCTTC. The whole variable domain, remainder taken from reference TRBV7-2 and TRBJ1-2, is GAGVSQSPSNKVTEKGKDVELRCDPISGHTALYWYRQSLGQGLEFLIYFQGNSAPDKSGLPSDRFSAERTGGSVSTLTIQRTQQEDSAVYLCASSLLQGVRGYTFGSGTRLTVV.